These 10 T cell receptor beta chains originate from one sample sequenced in a study of chemoradiotherapy in HPV16-positive cancers. Here immunoSEQ multiplex PCR was the method, and the copy in TCRdb shows in-frame clones only, minus some. This sample carries around 10,000 clones, approximately 83% of them seen once, and the ten largest clones take about 2.6%. The specimen comprised blood, sampled from a patient who underwent chemoradiotherapy. The source is a human donor with HPV-associated anogenital cancer.

The V call is TRBV27, the J call TRBJ1-6; TRBD1 agrees at 11 bases. CDR1 MNHEY and CDR2 SMNVEV come from the germline V gene (reference sequence). The CDR3 is 15 amino acids. With 3 bases clipped from V and 10 bases from J, the junction kept 5 bases outside the gene matches. The CDR3 region has the DNA TGTGCCAGCAGTTTGGGGACAGGGGGTTACTCACCCCTCCACTTT. This gives the protein CASSLGTGGYSPLHF.

In this sample, this clone turned up once. The rearrangement links TRBV5-4 to TRBJ1-2; 8 nucleotides match TRBD1. Trimming cost V 2 bases and J 2 bases; bases outside gene matches: 2. Germline-derived CDR1 and CDR2 are SGHNT and YYREEE (reference sequence). The CDR3 is 14 amino acids. The CDR3 sequence: CASSFQGANYGYTF. CDR3 bases: TGTGCCAGCAGCTTCCAGGGGGCGAACTATGGCTACACCTTC.

The genes are TRBV21-1 and TRBJ1-1. TRBV21-1 is listed as a pseudogene. The CDR3 consists of 18 residues. CDR3 sequence (DNA): TGTGCCAGCAGCATACAAAATTATCCCGGGCCCAAGGGCACTGAAGCTTTCTTT. Its translation is CASSIQNYPGPKGTEAFF.

This clone has only one observation. The V and J genes are TRBV11-1 and TRBJ2-6; D is unresolved. CDR1 is SGHAT and CDR2 is FQDESV in the germline V gene (reference sequence). The length of the CDR3 is 14 residues. Trimming took 8 bases from V and 0 from J, leaving 8 bases between them. The CDR3 reads CASGRASGANVLTF. CDR3 DNA sequence: TGTGCCAGCGGTCGGGCCTCTGGGGCCAACGTCCTGACTTTC.

The gene calls are TRBV14 and TRBJ1-1; D uncertain. Trimming stripped 1 base from V and 0 bases from J, with 12 bases between. The CDR3 extends over 16 amino acids. The germline V gene has CDR1 SGHDN and CDR2 FVKESK. The CDR3 loop reads CASSQVGKALNTEAFF. CDR3 in DNA: TGTGCCAGCAGCCAAGTCGGGAAGGCATTGAACACTGAAGCTTTCTTT.

This rearrangement joins TRBV6-4 to TRBJ2-1, with 14 bases fitting TRBD2. Per germline, CDR1 MRHNA and CDR2 SNTAGT. Trimming removed 2 bases from V and 8 bases from J; junction bases left unmatched: 2. The CDR3 is made up of 15 amino acids. CDR3 amino acids: CASSDGLAGGHEQFF. CDR3 in DNA: TGTGCCAGCAGTGACGGACTAGCGGGGGGACATGAGCAGTTCTTC.

The chain is built from TRBV6-6 and TRBJ2-2, with D possibly TRBD2 on 6 matching bases. The germline V gene encodes CDR1 MNHNY and CDR2 SVGAGI (reference sequence). The CDR3 spans 14 residues. V was cut by 2 bases and J by 6 bases, with 10 bases left in between. CDR3 sequence (DNA): TGTGCCAGCAGTTACGATGGAGGGGCCGGGGAGCTGTTTTTT. Protein: CASSYDGGAGELFF.

V is TRBV4-3 and J is TRBJ2-3, with 8 bases matching TRBD2. Germline V CDR1 and CDR2: LGHNA, YSLEER. After removal of 0 bases from V and 4 bases from J, the junction contained 6 bases not matched to a gene. The CDR3 spans 16 residues. Here the CDR3 DNA reads TGCGCCAGCAGCCAAGACCCCTCTAGCGGGTCAGATACGCAGTATTTT. Amino acid sequence: CASSQDPSSGSDTQYF.

V and J are TRBV7-9 and TRBJ2-5; TRBD1 aligns across 7 bases. Germline CDR1 SEHNR, CDR2 FQNEAQ (reference sequence). The J segment lost 3 bases and the V segment lost 0 bases, leaving 1 base of the junction unmatched. This CDR3 is 14 amino acids long. This CDR3 is CASSLADREETQYF. The DNA of the CDR3 is TGTGCCAGCAGCTTAGCAGACAGGGAAGAGACCCAGTACTTC.

This clone has just a few counts. The V and J genes are TRBV12-5 and TRBJ1-1, with D possibly being TRBD1 (5 bases). CDR3 length equals 16 residues. Germline loops: CDR1 LGHNT, CDR2 FRNRAP. The V end lost 5 bases, the J end lost 0 bases, and 16 bases lay between the germline ends. CDR3 DNA sequence: TGTGCTAGTGGTCCTCCTGGGGCGAGGATGAACACTGAAGCTTTCTTT. Its protein product is CASGPPGARMNTEAFF.